The clone carrying this TCR beta chain was found a few times. Its antigen remains unknown. The data stem from a study of T-cell memory formation after mild COVID-19. Turning to the study itself: Clustering of TCRs was largely donor specific.

In TCRdb, the 5' RACE reads were re-called with MiXCR into one record per CDR3 protein. The sample consists of under 250,000 distinct CDR3 sequences, about 16% of them appearing once. V lost 5 bases to trimming and J lost 3 bases, with 11 bases between them. Germline CDR1 is LGHDT and CDR2 is YNNKEL (reference sequence). CDR3 length: 13 residues. Study-level points and caveats: Of the contracting clones, CD4+ ones lay mainly in CM and EM, and CD8+ ones in EMRA. Later expanders leaned toward CD4+, whereas clones contracting from day 15 to 85 were balanced CD4/CD8.

The clonotype originates from an adult woman who had mild COVID-19 (a few samples of this study predate the infection). Cell type and time point are not known. The V and J genes are TRBV3-1 and TRBJ2-7, with unresolved D. Input material: PBMCs or a T cell subset sorted from them (not recorded which). The CDR3 reads CASSYGRGYEQYF. The CDR3 DNA sequence: TGTGCCAGCAGCTACGGTCGAGGCTACGAGCAGTACTTC.